This section outlines one T cell receptor (beta chain) sequence together with its context. The data are from a study of blood T cell repertoires in COVID-19. Study-wide context: The United States, Italy and Spain supplied acute and convalescent COVID-19 samples. PBMCs, B-cell-depleted T cells, or T cells provided the cDNA or gDNA that made up the material.

The method was immunoSEQ multiplex PCR; TCRdb's version includes in-frame clones alone and lacks a portion of them. The sample holds 160,000 or so clones, 80% seen once. Losses at the gene ends were 4 bases for V and 3 bases for J; bases not matched to a gene: 2. CDR1 and CDR2 (germline): KGHSH, LQKENI. The length of the CDR3 is 13 residues. V is TRBV18 and J is TRBJ2-7; 8 nucleotides line up with TRBD1. Sequencing was carried out using peripheral blood. The TCR sequence derives from a man in his 70s with active or convalescent COVID-19. The CDR3 nucleotides are TGTGCCAGCTCACGACAGGGGAGCTACGAGCAGTACTTC. It is translated as CASSRQGSYEQYF.